This record concerns one T cell receptor beta chain sequence. Antigen unknown. This record comes from a study of T cell responses to AZD1222 COVID-19 vaccine. Study results and limitations: Only six or seven AZD1222 recipients tested seropositive at baseline.

CDR1 and CDR2 from the germline V gene are MNHNS and SASEGT. The CDR3 covers 15 residues. V was cut by 3 bases and J by 2 bases, with 13 bases left in between. Only in-frame clones appear in the TCRdb table, and some are missing; sequencing was by immunoSEQ multiplex PCR. The data contain about 140,000 clones, over 75% of them singletons. Sequenced here: peripheral blood, sampled on day 0 of AZD1222 vaccination. The chain combines TRBV6-1 with TRBJ1-1; D is ambiguous. This receptor was taken from an adult in good health. The DNA for the CDR3 is TGTGCCAGCAGTGACGCATCCGTTCGAAACACTGAAGCTTTCTTT. Protein sequence: CASSDASVRNTEAFF.